This entry concerns a single TCR beta chain. Antigen specificity is unknown. This record comes from a study of neoadjuvant nivolumab and ipilimumab in lung cancer. General observations from the study: A small number of samples were TCR sequenced. Only two of four nivolumab-treated tumors gained richness and clonality by surgery.

Measured with immunoSEQ multiplex PCR; TCRdb has only the in-frame clones, and not every one. The sample has tens of thousands of clones; roughly 84% are singletons. V lost 6 bases to trimming and J lost 1 base, with 12 bases between them. The CDR3 has 14 amino acids. From germline, CDR1 is LGHNT and CDR2 FRNRAP. The source is an adult with non-small cell lung cancer. The genes are TRBV12-5 and TRBJ1-1, with D perhaps TRBD1 (5 bases). This specimen consisted of peripheral blood, obtained before neoadjuvant nivolumab, alone or with ipilimumab. The CDR3 DNA reads TGTGCTAGTGGCCGGGACGGCGGGAACACTGAAGCTTTCTTT. Its translation is CASGRDGGNTEAFF.